This is a list of T cell receptor beta chains from one sample in a study of T cells in Graves' hyperthyroidism and ophthalmopathy. MiXCR, applied by TCRdb to the multiplex PCR reads, yields one record per CDR3 protein. The sample records about 660,000 distinct CDR3 sequences, less than 45% being singletons. Sequenced sample: peripheral blood or thyroid tissue (not recorded which). The receptors shown here come from an adult man with Graves' disease, either hyperthyroidism or ophthalmopathy (not recorded which). The CDR3 runs from the conserved cysteine through the conserved F or W. D genes are given only for firm matches. Not every row has a clone size; where given, it reads once, few, many or a size class.

abundance,v_gene,len,d_gene,j_gene,CDR3nt,CDR3aa
.,TRBV14,14,.,TRBJ1-6,TGTGCCAGCAGCTTTCAGGGGTGGAATTCACCCCTCCACTTT,CASSFQGWNSPLHF
.,TRBV7-9,14,TRBD1,TRBJ2-7,TGTGCCAGCAGCCCTGGGACAGCTACCTTCGAGCAGTACTTC,CASSPGTATFEQYF
.,TRBV2,17,TRBD1,TRBJ2-2,TGTGCCAGCAGCGCCGGACAGGGGGCGCCGGACACCGGGGAGCTGTTTTTT,CASSAGQGAPDTGELFF
.,TRBV5-8,16,.,TRBJ1-5,TGTGCCAGCAGCATGGCGTGGGTTAGGAGCCAGCAGCCCCAGCATTTT,CASSMAWVRSQQPQHF
.,TRBV10-2,11,.,TRBJ1-1,TGCGCCAGGAGTGTGAACACTGAAGCTTTCTTT,CARSVNTEAFF
.,TRBV12-3/TRBV12-4,15,TRBD2,TRBJ2-7,TGTGCCAGCAGTTTATGGACTAGCGGTACCTACGGGCAGTACTTC,CASSLWTSGTYGQYF
few,TRBV9,14,.,TRBJ1-4,TGTGCCAGCAGCGTAGCGTCAGGGGATGAAAAACTGTTTTTT,CASSVASGDEKLFF
few,TRBV25-1,14,TRBD1,TRBJ1-3,TGTGCCAGCAGTGAATGGGGACAGGGAAACACCATATATTTT,CASSEWGQGNTIYF
.,TRBV24-1,15,TRBD1,TRBJ2-3,TGTGCCACCAGTGTTCTGACAGGGGGCGCAGATACGCAGTATTTT,CATSVLTGGADTQYF
few,TRBV20-1,16,.,TRBJ2-7,TGCAGTGCTAATAATGAGAGGGATCGACCTCACTACGAGCAGTACTTC,CSANNERDRPHYEQYF
.,TRBV10-3,13,.,TRBJ1-3,TGTGCCATCAGTGAGCAGGGCCGGAACACCATATATTTT,CAISEQGRNTIYF
.,TRBV7-9,14,TRBD1,TRBJ1-2,TGTGCCAGCAGCCAGCCGTCGGGGACAGGGAGCTACACCTTC,CASSQPSGTGSYTF
.,TRBV19,16,TRBD1,TRBJ1-4,TGTGCCAAGCCGGGACAGGGGGTCAGAACTAATGAAAAACTGTTTTTT,CAKPGQGVRTNEKLFF
.,TRBV12-3/TRBV12-4,14,.,TRBJ1-1,TGTGCCAGCATTATAGACAGGTCGAACACTGAAGCTTTCTTT,CASIIDRSNTEAFF
.,TRBV12-3/TRBV12-4,12,.,TRBJ1-5,TGTGCCAGCAGCTGGGAGAATCAGCCCCAGCATTTT,CASSWENQPQHF
.,TRBV11-2,15,.,TRBJ1-6,TGTGCCAGCAGCCAAACCGGGACAAGGGATTCACCCCTCCACTTT,CASSQTGTRDSPLHF
many,TRBV7-9,12,TRBD1,TRBJ1-4,TGTGCCAGCACCGTTACAGGGGGGAAACTGTTTTTT,CASTVTGGKLFF